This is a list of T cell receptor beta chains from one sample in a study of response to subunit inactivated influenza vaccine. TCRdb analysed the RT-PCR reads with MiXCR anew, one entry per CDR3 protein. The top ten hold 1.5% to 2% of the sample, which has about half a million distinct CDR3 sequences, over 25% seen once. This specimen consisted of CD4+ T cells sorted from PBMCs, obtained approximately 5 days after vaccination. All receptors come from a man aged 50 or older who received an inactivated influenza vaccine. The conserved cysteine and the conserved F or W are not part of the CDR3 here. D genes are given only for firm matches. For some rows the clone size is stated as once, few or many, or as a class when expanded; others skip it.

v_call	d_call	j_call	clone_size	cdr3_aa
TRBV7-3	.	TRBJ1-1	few	ASSFSGDMNTEAF
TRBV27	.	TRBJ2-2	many	ASSLFSQGAGELF
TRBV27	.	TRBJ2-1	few	ASSGQQSSYNEQF
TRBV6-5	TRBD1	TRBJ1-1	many	ASSYSRTGGVEAF
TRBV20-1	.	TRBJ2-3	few	SVHSTDTQY
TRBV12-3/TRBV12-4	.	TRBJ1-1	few	ASSLTVGVNTEAF
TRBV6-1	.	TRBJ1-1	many	ASTQDGLNTEAF
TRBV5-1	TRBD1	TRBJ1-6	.	ASSSGTADSPLH
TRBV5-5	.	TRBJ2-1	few	ASSLAGDPSYNEQF
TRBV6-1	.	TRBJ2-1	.	ASSSPGGSKGNEQF
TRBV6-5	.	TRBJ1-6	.	ASSFLTPGHSGSPLH
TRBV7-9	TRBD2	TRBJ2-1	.	ASSYLAGVGNEQF
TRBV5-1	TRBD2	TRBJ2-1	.	ASSSLVGGGGGNEQF
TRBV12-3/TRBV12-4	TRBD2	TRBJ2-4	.	ASLSGSGDIQY
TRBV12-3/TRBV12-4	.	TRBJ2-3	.	ASSMPPITDTQY
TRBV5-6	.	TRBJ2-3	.	ASSPVRSTDTQY
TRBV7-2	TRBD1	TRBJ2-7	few	ASSLGIQGWAYEQY
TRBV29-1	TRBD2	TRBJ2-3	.	SVVFISGGDTQY
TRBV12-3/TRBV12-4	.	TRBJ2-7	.	ASRTSGRESYEQY
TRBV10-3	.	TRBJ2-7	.	AISGTVSYEQY
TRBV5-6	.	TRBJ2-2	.	ASSRGVANTGELF
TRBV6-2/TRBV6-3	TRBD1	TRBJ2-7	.	ASRSGTVFTYEQY
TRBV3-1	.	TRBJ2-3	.	ASSQSTVTDTQY
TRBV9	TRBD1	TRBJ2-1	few	ASSVGQGANDEQF
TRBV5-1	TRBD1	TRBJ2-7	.	ASSLSPTGGLSYEQY
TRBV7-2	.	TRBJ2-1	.	ASSLEAPSAYNEQF
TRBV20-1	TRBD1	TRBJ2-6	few	SARDGTGGFSGANVLT
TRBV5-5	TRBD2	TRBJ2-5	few	ASTWTSGGETQY
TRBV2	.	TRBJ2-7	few	ASMGRASSYEQY
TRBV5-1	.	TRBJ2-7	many	ASSSQTAGFHEQY
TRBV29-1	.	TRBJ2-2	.	SGTTGNTGELF
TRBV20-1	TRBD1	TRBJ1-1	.	SVTQGVRYTEAF
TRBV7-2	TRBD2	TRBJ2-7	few	ASSLSGSGGAYEQY
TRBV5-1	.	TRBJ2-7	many	ASRMSPRDGYEQY
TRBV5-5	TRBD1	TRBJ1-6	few	ASSWTPPGQGGSPLH